The 19 T cell receptor beta chains given below trace back to one sample, sequenced in a study of response to subunit inactivated influenza vaccine. Each CDR3 protein gets one entry after TCRdb re-called the RT-PCR reads with MiXCR. The sample carries just under 550,000 distinct CDR3 sequences, roughly 23% recorded once. The sample was also reused in another study, on T cells expressing NK-cell markers. That source adds: The authors generated TCR beta cDNA through 5'RACE template switching with UMIs.

Sequencing was performed on CD4+ T cells sorted from PBMCs, taken about 12 days after vaccination. The receptors were gathered from a middle-aged man who received an inactivated influenza vaccine.

The V gene is TRBV4-2, the J gene TRBJ2-1; maybe TRBD1 (5 bases). Looked up from germline, CDR1 is LGHNA and CDR2 is YNFKEQ. V was cut by 1 base and J by 5 bases, with 9 bases left in between. The CDR3 spans 14 residues. The DNA for the CDR3 is TGTGCCAGCAGCCAAGTATCAGGGAACAATGAGCAGTTCTTC. Residues: CASSQVSGNNEQFF.

This clonotype has only a few counts. As DNA, the CDR3 is TGTGCCAGCAGTTTCGGACAGAGACAAGAGACCCAGTACTTC. Protein product: CASSFGQRQETQYF. The chain couples TRBV6-5 to TRBJ2-5, with D tentatively TRBD1 (6 bases). Per germline, CDR1 MNHEY and CDR2 SVGAGI. V was cut by 4 bases and J by 2 bases, with 11 bases left in between. The CDR3 spans 14 residues.

In this sample, this clonotype turned up a few times. The genes are TRBV2 and TRBJ1-1; a possible D gene is TRBD1 (5 bases). This CDR3 is built from 12 residues. With 10 bases removed from V and 0 bases from J, the gap between germline ends came to 9 bases. Germline V gene data show CDR1 as SNHLY and CDR2 as FYNNEI. CDR3 sequence: CATGTLNTEAFF. CDR3 coding DNA: TGTGCCACCGGGACCTTGAACACTGAAGCTTTCTTT.

The table lists this clonotype with a few counts. This chain uses TRBV7-2 with TRBJ2-2; TRBD2 aligns across 8 bases. The germline gives CDR1 SGHTA, CDR2 FQGNSA. The length of the CDR3 is 15 residues. Trimming cost V 6 bases and J 6 bases; bases outside gene matches: 9. The CDR3 sequence is CASRNRGGASGELFF. CDR3 bases: TGTGCCAGCAGGAACCGGGGGGGGGCCTCCGGGGAGCTGTTTTTT.

J is TRBJ2-7 and V is TRBV6-1; D possibly corresponds to TRBD2 (7 bases). Trimming stripped 4 bases from V and 6 bases from J, with 13 bases between. Germline V gives CDR1 MNHNS, CDR2 SASEGT. The CDR3 is 13 amino acids. The CDR3 reads CASSVERGGEQYF. The DNA of the CDR3 is TGTGCCAGCAGTGTGGAGAGGGGGGGCGAGCAGTACTTC.

This clonotype was detected a few times. The CDR3 end shows no conserved phenylalanine or tryptophan, and so a read error is likely. No DNA is shown, since the ends of the CDR3 on it are uncertain; the CDR3 is the one TCRdb lists. This chain uses TRBV28 with TRBJ1-2; the DNA was not used to check the table's D call, TRBD1. The CDR3 totals 9 residues, both ends included. From germline, CDR1 is MDHEN and CDR2 SYDVKM. The CDR3 reads CASRLGQAV.

The V gene is TRBV2, the J gene TRBJ2-7, with 12 bases identical to TRBD2. Unmatched junction bases numbered 8, after V lost 6 bases and J lost 5 bases. Per the germline V gene, CDR1 is SNHLY and CDR2 is FYNNEI. There are 15 residues in the CDR3. The CDR3 loop is CASRPTSGRSHEQYF. In nucleotides, the CDR3 is TGTGCCAGCAGACCCACTAGCGGGAGGAGCCACGAGCAGTACTTC.

This clonotype was counted only a few times. The chain combines TRBV10-2 with TRBJ2-5; 10 nucleotides match TRBD2. The CDR3 spans 14 residues. V gave up 6 bases and J gave up 3 bases; unmatched junction bases: 4. Germline loops: CDR1 WSHSY, CDR2 SAAADI. The CDR3 sequence: CASRLSGGKETQYF. In DNA form, the CDR3 reads TGCGCCAGCAGACTTAGCGGGGGGAAAGAGACCCAGTACTTC.

This rearrangement joins TRBV7-2 to TRBJ2-6; D possibly corresponds to TRBD1 (6 bases). This CDR3 region has 14 residues. The germline V gene encodes CDR1 SGHTA and CDR2 FQGNSA. V gave up 1 base and J gave up 8 bases, with 9 bases separating them. This CDR3 is CASSLGRGTNVLTF. CDR3 nucleotides: TGTGCCAGCAGCTTAGGCAGGGGCACCAACGTCCTGACTTTC.

This chain connects TRBV5-1 to TRBJ1-1; 10 bases agree with TRBD1. Germline CDR1 SGHRS, CDR2 YFSETQ. Losses at the gene ends were 4 bases for V and 6 bases for J; bases not matched to a gene: 6. This CDR3 contains 14 residues. The CDR3 DNA reads TGCGCCAGCAGCCGGACAGGGGGAAGCGCTGAAGCTTTCTTT. Translated, it gives CASSRTGGSAEAFF.

The rearrangement links TRBV28 to TRBJ1-5; D unresolved. Trimming shortened V by 5 bases and J by 0 bases, and 11 bases separated the two germline ends. This CDR3 contains 15 residues. Germline CDR1 MDHEN, CDR2 SYDVKM. CDR3 coding DNA: TGTGCCAGCAGTCGGTACACCTATAGCAATCAGCCCCAGCATTTT. Encoded protein: CASSRYTYSNQPQHF.

The J gene is TRBJ1-5, the V gene TRBV12-3 or TRBV12-4; possibly TRBD1 for D (6 bases). V lost 5 bases and J lost 6, with 14 bases in between. This CDR3 spans 14 amino acids. CDR3 protein: CASSPSGEGQPQHF. CDR3 DNA: TGTGCCAGCAGTCCCTCAGGGGAAGGTCAGCCCCAGCATTTT.

This clonotype was seen repeatedly, ten times or more. The chain joins TRBV12-3 or TRBV12-4 to TRBJ1-5, with D unresolved. Trimming removed 3 bases at V and 0 bases at J, with 12 bases between. This CDR3 has 16 residues. In DNA, the CDR3 is TGTGCCAGCAGTTTGGGCCAGATTTATAGCAATCAGCCCCAGCATTTT. It specifies CASSLGQIYSNQPQHF.

In this sample, this clonotype turned up a few times. This rearrangement joins TRBV13 to TRBJ2-7, with 9 bases identical to TRBD1. The CDR3 extends over 15 amino acids. V was clipped by 5 bases and J by 3 bases; unmatched bases: 8. Per germline, CDR1 PRHDT and CDR2 FYEKMQ (reference sequence). CDR3 bases: TGTGCCAGCAGCCGCTCGGACAGGGGCAGCTACGAGCAGTACTTC. This sequence encodes CASSRSDRGSYEQYF. The complete variable domain, with remaining parts taken from reference TRBV13 and TRBJ2-7, reads AAGVIQSPRHLIKEKRETATLKCYPIPRHDTVYWYQQGPGQDPQFLISFYEKMQSDKGSIPDRFSAQQFSDYHSELNMSSLELGDSALYFCASSRSDRGSYEQYFGPGTRLTVT.

J is TRBJ2-1 and V is TRBV28; 8 bases map to TRBD1. V was clipped by 6 bases and J by 1 base; unmatched bases: 5. This CDR3 has 15 residues. Germline loops: CDR1 MDHEN, CDR2 SYDVKM. In DNA, the CDR3 is TGTGCCAGCAGCCCGGGACAGGTTTCCTACAATGAGCAGTTCTTC. This gives the protein CASSPGQVSYNEQFF.

In its sample, this clonotype was seen many times. The chain joins TRBV20-1 to TRBJ2-1; D gene unclear. V gave up 6 bases and J gave up 6 bases, with 9 bases separating them. The germline gives CDR1 DFQATT, CDR2 SNEGSKA (reference sequence). There are 11 residues in the CDR3. The CDR3 DNA follows: TGCAGTGCCACCAGATTCAATGAGCAGTTCTTC. Its translation is CSATRFNEQFF.

This clonotype occurred once. V is TRBV12-3 or TRBV12-4 and J is TRBJ2-7; D possibly uses TRBD1 or TRBD2 (5 bases each). The V gene lost 5 bases and the J gene lost 6 bases, with 20 bases spanning the gap. The CDR3 consists of 15 residues. In DNA form, the CDR3 reads TGTGCCAGCAGTGTCGAGGGGAAGGTGCGATCCGAGCAGTACTTC. Translating gives CASSVEGKVRSEQYF.

V gene TRBV3-1 combines with J gene TRBJ2-1, with D perhaps being TRBD1 or TRBD2 (5 bases each). V lost 4 bases and J 0 bases, leaving 10 bases between the germline ends. CDR3 length: 15 residues. CDR1 LGHDT and CDR2 YNNKEL come from the germline V gene (reference sequence). The CDR3 loop reads CASSPGTNSYNEQFF. CDR3 in DNA: TGTGCCAGCAGCCCAGGGACCAACTCCTACAATGAGCAGTTCTTC.

This clonotype has a handful of counts. This sequence joins TRBV20-1 and TRBJ2-1; TRBD2 is a possible D gene (5 bases). The V end was cut by 3 bases, the J end by 5 bases, with 17 bases between. The CDR3 extends over 15 amino acids. Germline V gene data show CDR1 as DFQATT and CDR2 as SNEGSKA (reference sequence). CDR3 sequence reads: CSASPYVASHNEQFF. The CDR3, as DNA: TGCAGTGCTAGCCCCTATGTTGCTAGCCACAATGAGCAGTTCTTC.